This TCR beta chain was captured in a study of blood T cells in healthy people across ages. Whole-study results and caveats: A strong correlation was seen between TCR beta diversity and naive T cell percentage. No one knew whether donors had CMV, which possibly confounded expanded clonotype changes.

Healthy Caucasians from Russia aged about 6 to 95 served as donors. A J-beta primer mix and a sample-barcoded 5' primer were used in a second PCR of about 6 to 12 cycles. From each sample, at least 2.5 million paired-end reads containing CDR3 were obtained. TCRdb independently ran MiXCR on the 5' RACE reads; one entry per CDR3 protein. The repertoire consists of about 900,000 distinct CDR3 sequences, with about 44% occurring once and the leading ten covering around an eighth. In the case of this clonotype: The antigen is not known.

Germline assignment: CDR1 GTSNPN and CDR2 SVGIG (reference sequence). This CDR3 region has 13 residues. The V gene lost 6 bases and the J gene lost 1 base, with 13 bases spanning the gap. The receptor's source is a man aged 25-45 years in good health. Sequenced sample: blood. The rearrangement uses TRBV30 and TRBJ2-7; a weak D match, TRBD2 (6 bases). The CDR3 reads CACLVGRSYEQYF. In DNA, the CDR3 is TGTGCCTGCCTCGTGGGGAGGTCCTACGAGCAGTACTTC.